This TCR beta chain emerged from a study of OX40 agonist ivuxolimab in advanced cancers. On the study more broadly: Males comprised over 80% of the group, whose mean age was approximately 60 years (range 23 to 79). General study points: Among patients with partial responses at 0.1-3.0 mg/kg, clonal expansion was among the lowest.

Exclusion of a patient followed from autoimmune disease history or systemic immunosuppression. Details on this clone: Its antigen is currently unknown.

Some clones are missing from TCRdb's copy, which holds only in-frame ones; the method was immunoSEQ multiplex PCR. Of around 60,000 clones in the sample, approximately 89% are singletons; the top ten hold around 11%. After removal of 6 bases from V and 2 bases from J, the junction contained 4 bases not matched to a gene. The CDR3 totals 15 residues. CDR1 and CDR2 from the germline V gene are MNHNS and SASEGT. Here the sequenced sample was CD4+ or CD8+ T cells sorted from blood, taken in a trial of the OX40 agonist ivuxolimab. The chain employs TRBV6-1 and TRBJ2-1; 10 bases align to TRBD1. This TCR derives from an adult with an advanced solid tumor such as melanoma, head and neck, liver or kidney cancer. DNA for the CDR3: TGTGCCAGCAGACGGGACAGGGGCGCCTACAATGAGCAGTTCTTC. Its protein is CASRRDRGAYNEQFF.